This T cell receptor (beta chain) was observed in a study of lymphopenia after photon versus proton radiotherapy. General observations from the study: Larger post-nadir TCR diversity loss correlated inversely with survival in deceased patients. After the lymphocyte nadir, photon-treated repertoires showed oligoclonal expansion, especially of CD8+ Temra cells. Relative stability marked proton patients; photon patients lost diversity and naive cells.

Details on this clone: The antigen remains unidentified.

Repertoires were generated with immunoSEQ multiplex PCR, while TCRdb's copy carries only in-frame clones and drops some. The table records around 30,000 clones, under 90% of them present only once. The sequence was collected from a woman in her fifties or sixties with pancreatic cancer. This specimen consisted of peripheral blood, obtained from a patient treated with photon-based radiotherapy.

CDR3 in amino acids: CASSLLWTGTDEQFF. CDR3 nucleotide sequence: TGTGCCAGCAGCTTATTGTGGACTGGGACCGATGAGCAGTTCTTC. This chain joins TRBV13 and TRBJ2-1; either TRBD1 or TRBD2 may supply D (5 bases each). This CDR3 has 15 amino acids. Germline V gene data show CDR1 as PRHDT and CDR2 as FYEKMQ (reference sequence). V lost 2 bases and J lost 8, with 16 bases in between.